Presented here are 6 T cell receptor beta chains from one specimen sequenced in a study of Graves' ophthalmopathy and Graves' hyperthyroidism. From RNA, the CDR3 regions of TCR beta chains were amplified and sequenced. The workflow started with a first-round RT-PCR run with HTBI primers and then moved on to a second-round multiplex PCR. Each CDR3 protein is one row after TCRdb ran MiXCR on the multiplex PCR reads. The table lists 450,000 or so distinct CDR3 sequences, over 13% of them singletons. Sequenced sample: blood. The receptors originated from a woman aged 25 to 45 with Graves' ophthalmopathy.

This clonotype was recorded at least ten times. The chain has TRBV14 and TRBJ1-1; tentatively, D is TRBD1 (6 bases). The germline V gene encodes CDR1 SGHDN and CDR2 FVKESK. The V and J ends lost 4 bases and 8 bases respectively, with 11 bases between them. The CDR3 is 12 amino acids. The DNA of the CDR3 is TGTGCCAGCAGCCCAGACAGGCTAGAAGCTTTCTTT. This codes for CASSPDRLEAFF.

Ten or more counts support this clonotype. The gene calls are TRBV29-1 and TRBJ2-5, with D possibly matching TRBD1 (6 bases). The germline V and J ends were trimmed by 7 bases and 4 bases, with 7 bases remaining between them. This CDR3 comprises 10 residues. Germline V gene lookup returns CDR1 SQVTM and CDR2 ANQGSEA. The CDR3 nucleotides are TGCAGCGGGACAGCAGAGACCCAGTACTTC. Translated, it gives CSGTAETQYF.

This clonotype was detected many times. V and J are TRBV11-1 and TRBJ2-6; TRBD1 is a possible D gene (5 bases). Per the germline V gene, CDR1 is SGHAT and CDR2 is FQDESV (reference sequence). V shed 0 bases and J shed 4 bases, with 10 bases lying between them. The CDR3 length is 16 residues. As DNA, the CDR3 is TGTGCCAGCAGCTTAGCGGCAGGGTTCGGGGCCAACGTCCTGACTTTC. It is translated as CASSLAAGFGANVLTF.

The DNA of the CDR3 is TGTGCCAGCCCGGGCCAGAATGGCTACACCTTC. The encoded protein is CASPGQNGYTF. The rearrangement joins TRBV6-1 to TRBJ1-2; D uncertain. CDR1 is MNHNS and CDR2 is SASEGT in the germline V gene. V was pared by 8 bases and J by 6 bases, with 10 bases between. CDR3 length: 11 residues.

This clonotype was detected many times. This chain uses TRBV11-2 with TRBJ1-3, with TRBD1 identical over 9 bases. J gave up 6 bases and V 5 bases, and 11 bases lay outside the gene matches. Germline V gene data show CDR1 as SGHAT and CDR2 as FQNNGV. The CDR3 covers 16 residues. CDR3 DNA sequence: TGTGCCAGCAGCCCGACCCCGGGACAGGGAGTAAACACCATATATTTT. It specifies CASSPTPGQGVNTIYF.

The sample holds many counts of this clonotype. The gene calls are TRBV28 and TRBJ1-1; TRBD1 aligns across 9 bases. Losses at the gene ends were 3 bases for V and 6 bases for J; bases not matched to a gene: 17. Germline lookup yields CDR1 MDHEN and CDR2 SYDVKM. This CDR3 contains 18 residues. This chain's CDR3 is CASSFLSPLGQGSSEAFF. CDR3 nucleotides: TGTGCCAGCAGTTTCTTATCCCCCCTAGGACAGGGGTCATCTGAAGCTTTCTTT.